Below are 25 T cell receptor beta chains sequenced from a single sample in a study of tumor-infiltrating lymphocytes in oesophageal squamous cell carcinoma. One entry per CDR3 protein, called by TCRdb with MiXCR from the PCR reads. The sample holds approximately 12,000 distinct CDR3 sequences, around three fifths seen once. Material: esophageal tumor tissue. The receptors shown here come from a male donor with esophageal squamous cell carcinoma.

The rearrangement joins TRBV7-6 to TRBJ2-4; D is tentatively TRBD1 or TRBD2 (5 bases each). CDR3 size: 14 residues. Looked up from germline, CDR1 is SGHVS and CDR2 is FNYEAQ. Trimming cost V 2 bases and J 3 bases, with 8 bases left between them. The CDR3 DNA sequence: TGTGCCAGCAGCTTAATGGGGGACAAAAACATTCAGTACTTC. Translating it yields CASSLMGDKNIQYF.

V is TRBV6-1 and J is TRBJ2-5; the match to TRBD1 covers 7 bases. The tail of the sequence fits TRBJ2-7 better, so the J call may be wrong. CDR3 size: 15 residues. The germline gives CDR1 MNHNS, CDR2 SASEGT. CDR3 region: CASSEADRALYEQYF. As DNA, the CDR3 is TGTGCCAGCAGTGAAGCCGACAGGGCTCTCTACGAGCAGTACTTC.

This clonotype rates as medium-sized. V gene TRBV6-1 combines with J gene TRBJ2-1; D gene ambiguous. The CDR3 length is 15 residues. From germline, CDR1 is MNHNS and CDR2 SASEGT. V lost 10 bases and J 0 bases, leaving 16 bases between the germline ends. CDR3 bases: TGTGCCATCTCGGACCCCATGAGCTCCTACAATGAGCAGTTCTTC. It specifies CAISDPMSSYNEQFF.

This clonotype is large (0.1 to 1%) by share. The chain has TRBV28 and TRBJ2-3; 15 nucleotides agree with TRBD2. V lost 6 bases and J lost 7; bases outside the gene matches: 11. This CDR3 is 17 amino acids long. Germline CDR1 is MDHEN and CDR2 is SYDVKM. DNA of the CDR3: TGTGCCAGCAGCCATCCCAGAGGACTAGCGGGAGGGTATACGCAGTATTTT. Amino acids: CASSHPRGLAGGYTQYF.

The genes are TRBV6-1 and TRBJ2-7, with TRBD2 matching 10 bases. The J call is in doubt because the DNA end fits TRBJ2-1 better. The CDR3 covers 17 residues. Germline CDR1 is MNHNS and CDR2 is SASEGT. In DNA form, the CDR3 reads TGTGCCAGCAGTTCGCCCTCTAGCGGGAGCTCCTACAATGAGCAGTTCTTC. This translates into CASSSPSSGSSYNEQFF.

This clonotype was seen only a few times. V gene TRBV7-2 combines with J gene TRBJ2-3; D perhaps matches TRBD1 (6 bases). The V gene lost 5 bases and the J gene lost 2 bases, with 11 bases spanning the gap. The CDR3 length is 14 residues. Per germline, CDR1 SGHTA and CDR2 FQGNSA. CDR3 bases: TGTGCCAGCAGCCTAAGGACAGACACAGATACGCAGTATTTT. It translates to CASSLRTDTDTQYF.

The chain is built from TRBV19 and TRBJ2-3; 13 bases align to TRBD2. In germline, CDR1 is LNHDA, CDR2 SQIVND (reference sequence). The ends lost 4 bases at V and 2 bases at J; junction bases unmatched: 3. The CDR3 has 16 residues. The chain's CDR3 is CASSTGLAGDTDTQYF. For the CDR3, the DNA is TGTGCCAGTAGTACAGGACTAGCGGGAGACACAGATACGCAGTATTTT. Full variable domain (rest looked up from reference TRBV19 and TRBJ2-3): DGGITQSPKYLFRKEGQNVTLSCEQNLNHDAMYWYRQDPGQGLRLIYYSQIVNDFQKGDIAEGYSVSREKKESFPLTVTSAQKNPTAFYLCASSTGLAGDTDTQYFGPGTRLTVL.

This chain links TRBV10-3 with TRBJ2-3; TRBD2 aligns across 7 bases. Germline V gene data show CDR1 as ENHRY and CDR2 as SYGVKD. V shed 6 bases and J 6 bases; nucleotides not matched to a gene: 6. The CDR3 loop spans 13 amino acids. CDR3 loop: CAISTSVLDTQYF. The CDR3 nucleotides are TGTGCCATCAGCACTAGCGTTTTGGATACGCAGTATTTT.

The chain recombines TRBV7-3 with TRBJ1-2, with TRBD1 as a possible D gene (5 bases). Per the germline V gene, CDR1 is SGHTA and CDR2 is FQGTGA. This CDR3 spans 15 amino acids. The V end was cut by 2 bases, the J end by 0 bases, with 10 bases between. The CDR3 reads CASSLSGRTNYGYTF. DNA of the CDR3: TGTGCCAGCAGCTTATCGGGGCGGACTAACTATGGCTACACCTTC.

The J gene is TRBJ1-1, the V gene TRBV7-9; 10 positions match TRBD1. The ends lost 5 bases at V and 0 bases at J; junction bases unmatched: 6. Germline-derived CDR1 and CDR2 are SEHNR and FQNEAQ (reference sequence). The CDR3 spans 16 residues. CDR3 protein: CASSHRDRGMNTEAFF. CDR3 nucleotide sequence: TGTGCCAGCAGCCACCGGGACAGGGGAATGAACACTGAAGCTTTCTTT.

This clonotype was observed many times. The rearrangement uses TRBV28 and TRBJ1-2; 8 bases are shared with TRBD1. Germline values: CDR1 MDHEN, CDR2 SYDVKM. The CDR3 length is 14 residues. V shed 2 bases and J 4 bases; nucleotides not matched to a gene: 3. CDR3 amino acids: CASSLHRGGYGYTF. The CDR3 region has the DNA TGTGCCAGCAGTTTACACAGGGGGGGCTATGGCTACACCTTC.

This chain links TRBV7-8 with TRBJ2-5; perhaps TRBD2 as D (5 bases). Trimming took 1 base from V and 4 from J, leaving 7 bases between them. Germline CDR1 is SGHVS and CDR2 is FQNEAQ. The CDR3 covers 13 residues. The CDR3 nucleotides are TGTGCCAGCAGCTTAGGGGAGAGAGAGACCCAGTACTTC. Protein product: CASSLGERETQYF.

This clonotype was counted many times. This may be a read error: a much more frequent sequence differs by one nucleotide. The genes are TRBV6-6 and TRBJ2-5; 7 bases fit TRBD1. CDR1 and CDR2 from the germline V gene are MNHNY and SVGAGI (reference sequence). Germline trimming cut 0 bases from V and 11 bases from J; bases unmatched to any gene: 15. This CDR3 has 16 amino acids. Written as DNA, the CDR3 is TGTGCCAGCAGTTACTCGAACAGGGGTCCCTACAATGAGCAGTACTTC. It codes for CASSYSNRGPYNEQYF.

The genes are TRBV7-6 and TRBJ2-7; 7 positions agree with TRBD2. The CDR3 covers 18 residues. The junction had 20 bases not matched to a gene; V was cut back by 2 bases and J by 7 bases. Germline CDR1 reads SGHVS; CDR2 reads FNYEAQ. CDR3 sequence reads: CASSLSAPPGLRYNEQYF. CDR3 in DNA: TGTGCCAGCAGCTTATCTGCCCCACCGGGACTAAGGTACAATGAGCAGTACTTC. The whole variable domain, remainder taken from reference TRBV7-6 and TRBJ2-7, is GAGVSQSPRYKVTKRGQDVALRCDPISGHVSLYWYRQALGQGPEFLTYFNYEAQQDKSGLPNDRFSAERPEGSISTLTIQRTEQRDSAMYRCASSLSAPPGLRYNEQYFGPGTRLTVT.

This clonotype was detected many times. The chain recombines TRBV19 with TRBJ2-1; D is possibly TRBD2 (5 bases). Deletions cut 1 base from V and 12 bases from J, with 10 bases between. The germline V gene encodes CDR1 LNHDA and CDR2 SQIVND (reference sequence). The CDR3 contains 12 residues. CDR3 residues: CASSIAWERQFF. CDR3 nucleotides: TGTGCCAGTAGTATAGCATGGGAGAGGCAGTTCTTC.

The CDR3 spells CASSLGMGGETQYF. CDR3 in DNA: TGTGCCAGCAGCTTAGGAATGGGCGGAGAGACCCAGTACTTC. The chain couples TRBV11-3 to TRBJ2-1; D is ambiguous. The J call is doubtful: the DNA matches TRBJ2-5 better. Germline V gene data show CDR1 as SGHNT and CDR2 as YENEEA. CDR3 size: 14 residues.

This clonotype appeared once. One junction end does not reproduce the germline sequence, and a read error may be involved. The chain is built from TRBV7-6 and TRBJ2-1, with 9 bases aligning to TRBD1. The DNA end favors TRBJ2-5, so the J call may be wrong. CDR1 and CDR2 from the germline V gene are SGHVS and FNYEAQ. The CDR3 consists of 15 residues. CDR3 in amino acids: CASSLGQGQQETQYF. The CDR3 nucleotides are TGTGCTAGCAGCTTAGGACAGGGGCAACAAGAGACCCAGTACTTC.

This clonotype was picked up many times. It may be a read error: a sequence one base away is much more abundant. The chain joins TRBV27 to TRBJ2-5; D is perhaps TRBD1 (5 bases). V lost 2 bases and J 11 bases, leaving 18 bases between the germline ends. Germline V gene sequence: CDR1 MNHEY, CDR2 SMNVEV (reference sequence). The CDR3 length is 14 residues. The CDR3 nucleotides read TGTGCCAGCAGTTTAAAGGGGCAGGACAATGAGCAGTACTTC. Translating it yields CASSLKGQDNEQYF.

The J gene is TRBJ1-5, the V gene TRBV6-8; TRBD1 matches 10 bases. V gave up 10 bases and J gave up 6 bases; unmatched junction bases: 15. The CDR3 is 16 residues long. Per germline, CDR1 MNHGY and CDR2 SAAAGT. The CDR3 nucleotides are TGTGCCATCCTACTTCCGGGACAGGGGCCGGGTCAGCCCCAGCATTTT. Translating it yields CAILLPGQGPGQPQHF.

The count of this clonotype is one. The genes are TRBV4-2 and TRBJ2-3; 9 nucleotides match TRBD2. From germline, CDR1 is LGHNA and CDR2 YNFKEQ. Losses at the gene ends were 1 base for V and 4 bases for J; bases not matched to a gene: 6. The CDR3 consists of 16 residues. The CDR3 DNA sequence: TGTGCCAGCAGCCAAGTTAGCGGGAGTTACGCAGATACGCAGTATTTT. Its translation is CASSQVSGSYADTQYF.

CDR3 in DNA: TGTGCCAGCAGCAACCCCCGACAGGGTGGGTCCTACGAGCAGTACTTC. Translating gives CASSNPRQGGSYEQYF. The rearrangement uses TRBV7-4 and TRBJ2-1, with 7 bases identical to TRBD1. The DNA matches TRBJ2-7 better at its end, which makes the J call doubtful. The CDR3 loop spans 16 amino acids. Germline loops: CDR1 SGHVT, CDR2 SQSDAQ.

The chain combines TRBV7-2 with TRBJ1-2; the D gene is possibly TRBD2 (6 bases). Judging by the DNA end, TRBJ2-5 fits better; the J call may be wrong. Germline V gene lookup returns CDR1 SGHTA and CDR2 FQGNSA. The CDR3 has 14 residues. CDR3 loop: CASSYGQGGETQYF. The CDR3 DNA follows: TGTGCCAGCAGCTATGGACAAGGAGGGGAGACCCAGTACTTC.

V usage is TRBV7-2 and J usage is TRBJ2-1; D is unresolved. Germline values: CDR1 SGHTA, CDR2 FQGNSA. Trimming took 1 base from V and 3 from J, leaving 1 base between them. This CDR3 spans 12 amino acids. As DNA, the CDR3 is TGTGCCAGCAGCTTAGTCTACAATGAGCAGTTCTTC. Protein product: CASSLVYNEQFF.

This clonotype was seen many times. V gene TRBV11-2 combines with J gene TRBJ2-3, with 13 bases matching TRBD2. CDR3 length: 18 amino acids. Germline loops: CDR1 SGHAT, CDR2 FQNNGV. V lost 5 bases to trimming and J lost 1 base; unmatched junction nucleotides: 9. This CDR3 reads CASSRRTSGSSGTDTQYF. In DNA, the CDR3 is TGTGCCAGCAGCCGCCGGACTAGCGGGAGTTCAGGCACAGATACGCAGTATTTT.

As to this clonotype: One base away lies a much larger clone, so this may be a sequencing read error. The chain uses TRBV6-1 and TRBJ2-1; D unresolved. The J call may be in error: the DNA end matches TRBJ2-7 better. CDR1 is MNHNS and CDR2 is SASEGT in the germline V gene. This CDR3 has 16 residues. The CDR3: CASSTPPRLSYNEQYF. DNA of the CDR3: TGTGCCAGCAGCACCCCCCCTAGGCTCTCCTACAATGAGCAGTACTTC.